The rows below give T cell receptor beta chains drawn from one sample of a study of regulatory T cells in long-lasting Graves disease. TCRdb itself ran the multiplex PCR reads through MiXCR, one entry per CDR3 protein. The data contain just over 600,000 distinct CDR3 sequences, 16% of them singletons. The same data also went into a second study, on T cells in Graves' hyperthyroidism and ophthalmopathy.

The material was peripheral blood mononuclear cells (PBMCs), obtained at new diagnosis, from a patient treated with antithyroid drugs. The receptors were sampled from a woman aged 25 to 39 with Graves disease. CDR3s include the opening cysteine and the closing phenylalanine or tryptophan. The D gene is left open where the match is weak. Only part of the rows carry a size: once, few, many, or a class if the clone is expanded.

clone_size	v_call	j_call	d_call	cdr3_aa	cdr3_nt
-	TRBV20-1	TRBJ2-2	-	CSAALVNTGELFF	TGCAGTGCCGCACTAGTTAACACCGGGGAGCTGTTTTTT
many	TRBV28	TRBJ2-7	-	CASRREPYEQYF	TGTGCCAGCAGACGGGAGCCCTACGAGCAGTACTTC
few	TRBV6-1	TRBJ2-1	-	CASSGRTDNEQFF	TGTGCCAGCAGTGGGAGGACAGACAATGAGCAGTTCTTC
few	TRBV11-2	TRBJ2-1	TRBD2	CASSLGGSGGNEQFF	TGTGCCAGCAGCTTGGGGGGTAGCGGGGGCAATGAGCAGTTCTTC
few	TRBV6-1	TRBJ2-7	-	CASRTLDSFYEQYF	TGTGCCAGCAGGACCCTGGACAGCTTCTACGAGCAGTACTTC
-	TRBV12-3/TRBV12-4	TRBJ2-7	-	CASSTENYEQYF	TGTGCCAGCAGTACGGAAAACTACGAGCAGTACTTC
-	TRBV3-1	TRBJ1-1	-	CASSQARKGQMAEAFF	TGTGCCAGCAGCCAAGCAAGGAAAGGGCAGATGGCTGAAGCTTTCTTT
few	TRBV6-1	TRBJ2-2	-	CASSEGGVGWPISGELFF	TGTGCCAGCAGTGAGGGGGGCGTTGGGTGGCCCATTTCCGGGGAGCTGTTTTTT
-	TRBV14	TRBJ2-2	-	CASSRQRPNTGELFF	TGTGCCAGCAGCCGACAGCGGCCGAACACCGGGGAGCTGTTTTTT
-	TRBV5-1	TRBJ2-5	-	CASSWEGQPEETQYF	TGCGCCAGCAGCTGGGAGGGACAGCCCGAGGAGACCCAGTACTTC
many	TRBV28	TRBJ2-7	-	CASSYHREPYEQYF	TGTGCCAGCAGTTACCACAGGGAGCCATACGAGCAGTACTTC
few	TRBV10-3	TRBJ2-2	TRBD2	CAINGLDGTTGELFF	TGTGCCATCAATGGACTAGACGGGACCACCGGGGAGCTGTTTTTT
many	TRBV3-1	TRBJ2-2	-	CASSPGASGELFF	TGTGCCAGCAGCCCAGGTGCTTCGGGGGAGCTGTTTTTT
few	TRBV14	TRBJ1-2	-	CASSHLSLLYTF	TGTGCCAGCAGCCACCTGTCCCTGCTCTACACCTTC
many	TRBV7-2	TRBJ2-3	-	CASSLDWGPTDTQYF	TGTGCCAGCAGCTTAGACTGGGGTCCCACAGATACGCAGTATTTT
few	TRBV5-1	TRBJ2-1	-	CASTLSSSAYMNEQFF	TGCGCCAGCACGTTATCGTCTAGCGCCTATATGAATGAGCAGTTCTTC
-	TRBV19	TRBJ2-5	-	CASSISPETQYF	TGTGCCAGTAGTATTTCCCCGGAGACCCAGTACTTC
few	TRBV28	TRBJ1-2	-	CASSSLPMNDGYTF	TGTGCCAGCAGTTCCCTTCCTATGAACGATGGCTACACCTTC
few	TRBV5-1	TRBJ2-7	-	CASSAKGSEQYF	TGCGCCAGCAGCGCCAAGGGATCCGAGCAGTACTTC
many	TRBV2	TRBJ2-5	-	CASSDAETQYF	TGTGCCAGCAGCGACGCAGAGACCCAGTACTTC
-	TRBV5-8	TRBJ2-3	-	CASSLAPAMGTDTQYF	TGTGCCAGCAGCTTGGCACCGGCTATGGGCACAGATACGCAGTATTTT
many	TRBV2	TRBJ2-1	-	CASSETSMEQFF	TGTGCCAGCAGTGAAACGAGCATGGAGCAGTTCTTC
-	TRBV20-1	TRBJ2-7	-	CSAPTVFVGKQYF	TGCAGTGCCCCGACAGTATTCGTCGGGAAGCAGTACTTC
many	TRBV27	TRBJ1-2	-	CASSTGAANYGYTF	TGTGCCAGCAGTACGGGGGCAGCTAACTATGGCTACACCTTC
-	TRBV28	TRBJ1-2	-	CASSLIAPSGYTF	TGTGCCAGCAGTTTGATAGCCCCGAGCGGCTACACCTTC
-	TRBV6-1	TRBJ2-7	TRBD2	CASRTSGSKYEQYF	TGTGCCAGCAGGACTAGCGGGAGTAAGTACGAGCAGTACTTC
many	TRBV6-1	TRBJ2-7	-	CASSPRDPGSYEQYF	TGTGCCAGCAGCCCCCGGGACCCCGGCTCCTACGAGCAGTACTTC
-	TRBV5-4	TRBJ2-2	-	CASSLVVDGELFF	TGTGCCAGCAGCTTGGTTGTGGACGGGGAGCTGTTTTTT
many	TRBV7-9	TRBJ1-2	-	CASSFEGLGNYGYTF	TGTGCCAGCAGCTTTGAGGGTCTTGGAAACTATGGCTACACCTTC
many	TRBV28	TRBJ2-7	TRBD2	CASSYHSGSTYEQYF	TGTGCCAGCAGTTACCATAGCGGGAGCACTTACGAGCAGTACTTC
many	TRBV11-2	TRBJ2-3	-	CASSLSGERTDTQYF	TGTGCCAGCAGCTTAAGTGGCGAGCGGACAGATACGCAGTATTTT
-	TRBV19	TRBJ2-1	-	CASSISGSHNNEQFF	TGTGCCAGTAGTATCAGTGGGAGCCACAACAATGAGCAGTTCTTC
many	TRBV29-1	TRBJ1-1	-	CSVCTLNTEAFF	TGCAGCGTCTGTACACTGAACACTGAAGCTTTCTTT
-	TRBV14	TRBJ1-4	-	CASSHVGYGEKLFF	TGTGCCAGCAGCCACGTCGGGTACGGTGAAAAACTGTTTTTT
many	TRBV11-1	TRBJ2-3	TRBD2	CASSLGGLAGADTQYF	TGTGCCAGCAGCTTAGGAGGACTAGCGGGAGCAGATACGCAGTATTTT
few	TRBV15	TRBJ1-6	-	CATSRAQGGLSPLHF	TGTGCCACCAGCAGAGCACAGGGTGGGCTATCACCCCTCCACTTT
many	TRBV24-1	TRBJ2-7	TRBD1	CATSDPGTGVQYF	TGTGCCACCAGTGATCCCGGTACAGGGGTCCAGTACTTC
many	TRBV20-1	TRBJ2-1	TRBD2	CSASLAGVNEQFF	TGCAGTGCTAGTCTAGCGGGAGTGAATGAGCAGTTCTTC
-	TRBV25-1	TRBJ2-4	-	CASSQPTGAKNIQYF	TGTGCCAGCAGTCAACCGACAGGAGCCAAAAACATTCAGTACTTC
-	TRBV20-1	TRBJ2-7	-	CSASPVDRNAYEQYF	TGCAGTGCGAGCCCCGTCGACAGGAATGCCTACGAGCAGTACTTC
-	TRBV28	TRBJ2-6	-	CASSLWADPKHSGANVLTF	TGTGCCAGCAGTTTATGGGCAGACCCTAAACACTCTGGGGCCAACGTCCTGACTTTC
many	TRBV7-2	TRBJ2-1	TRBD2	CASSLEASGNEQFF	TGTGCCAGCAGCTTAGAGGCTAGCGGAAATGAGCAGTTCTTC
few	TRBV25-1	TRBJ1-3	-	CASSELSGNSGNTIYF	TGTGCCAGCAGTGAATTAAGTGGAAACTCTGGAAACACCATATATTTT
-	TRBV5-6	TRBJ1-4	-	CASSSGEWSEKLFF	TGTGCCAGCAGCTCTGGGGAGTGGAGTGAAAAACTGTTTTTT
many	TRBV18	TRBJ2-3	-	CASSPQGLGKTDTQYF	TGTGCCAGCTCACCCCAAGGACTGGGGAAGACAGATACGCAGTATTTT
few	TRBV4-1	TRBJ1-5	-	CASSQTAGQPQHF	TGCGCCAGCAGCCAGACGGCCGGTCAGCCCCAGCATTTT
many	TRBV28	TRBJ2-7	-	CASFSPGPSYEQYF	TGTGCCAGTTTTTCACCGGGGCCCTCCTACGAGCAGTACTTC
few	TRBV9	TRBJ2-7	-	CASSPRRATYEQYF	TGTGCCAGCAGCCCGCGGAGGGCCACCTACGAGCAGTACTTC